This T cell receptor (beta chain) was documented in a study of CD8+CD57+ T cells in acquired aplastic anemia. The CDR3 contains 20 residues. Trimming took off 5 bases at V and 0 bases at J, with 23 bases between the two ends. Per germline, CDR1 SGHVS and CDR2 FQNEAQ. Genomic DNA served as template for TCR beta VDJ and CDR3 profiling. In TCRdb, the reads were re-called with MiXCR into one record per CDR3 protein. Of roughly 160,000 distinct CDR3 sequences listed, over 70% are singletons. Those patients picked for sequencing had displayed CD8+CD57+ cell expansion on flow cytometry. The clonotype was recovered from a human donor with aplastic anemia. The chain combines TRBV7-8 with TRBJ1-6, with D perhaps TRBD1 (6 bases). The sample taken for sequencing was sorted CD4+, CD8+, or CD8+CD57+ T cells (not recorded which) from PBMCs. The CDR3 loop is CASSDPFDGGLSSYNSPLHF. The CDR3 DNA reads as TGTGCCAGCAGCGACCCTTTTGATGGGGGCTTGAGCTCCTATAATTCACCCCTCCACTTT.